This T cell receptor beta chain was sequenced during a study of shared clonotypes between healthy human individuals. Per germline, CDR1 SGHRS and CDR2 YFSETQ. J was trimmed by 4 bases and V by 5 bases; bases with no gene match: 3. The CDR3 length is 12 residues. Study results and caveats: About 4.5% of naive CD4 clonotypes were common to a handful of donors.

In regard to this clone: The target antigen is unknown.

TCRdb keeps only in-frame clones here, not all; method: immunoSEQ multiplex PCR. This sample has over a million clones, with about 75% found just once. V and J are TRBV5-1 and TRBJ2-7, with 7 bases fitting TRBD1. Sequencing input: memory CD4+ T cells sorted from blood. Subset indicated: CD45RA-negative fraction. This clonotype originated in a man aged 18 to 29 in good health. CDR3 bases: TGCGCCAGCAGGGGACAGACTTACGAGCAGTACTTC. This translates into CASRGQTYEQYF.